These T cell receptor beta chains were read from a single sample in a study of T cell repertoires in cytomegalovirus infection. A single record per CDR3 protein comes from TCRdb applying MiXCR to the reads. The table records about 490,000 distinct CDR3 sequences, 16% of them present only once. The sequenced sample consisted of CD8+ T cells from PBMCs. These receptors all stem from a human donor in good health (CMV status not recorded). Some clones in this sample may be carry-over from other donors' samples. Both conserved end residues are part of each CDR3. The D gene is left open where the match is weak. Size is omitted from some rows. Given values are once, few, many or a class for expanded clones.

d_gene	v_gene	abundance	j_gene	len	CDR3aa	CDR3nt
TRBD1	TRBV6-1	many	TRBJ2-7	15	CASSEFRDRGDEQYF	TGTGCCAGCAGTGAATTTCGGGACAGGGGCGACGAGCAGTACTTC
.	TRBV24-1	few	TRBJ2-3	12	CATSETKDTQYF	TGTGCCACCAGTGAGACCAAGGATACGCAGTATTTT
.	TRBV27	.	TRBJ2-1	14	CASSFGTFANEQFF	TGTGCCAGCAGTTTCGGGACTTTCGCCAATGAGCAGTTCTTC
TRBD1	TRBV27	few	TRBJ2-1	16	CASTRATGGYTNEQFF	TGTGCCAGCACCCGGGCCACAGGGGGATACACAAATGAGCAGTTCTTC
.	TRBV24-1	.	TRBJ1-5	15	CATSPRGARYQPQHF	TGTGCCACCAGCCCTCGGGGGGCGCGTTATCAGCCCCAGCATTTT
TRBD1	TRBV7-6	.	TRBJ2-3	16	CASSRPTGVYTDTTYF	TGTGCCAGCAGCCGTCCGACAGGGGTGTACACAGATACGACGTATTTT
.	TRBV20-1	few	TRBJ1-3	15	CSAGKTGTGGNTIYF	TGCAGTGCTGGAAAAACCGGGACCGGAGGAAACACCATATATTTT
TRBD2	TRBV2	many	TRBJ2-1	17	CATPPPGGGQTYNEQFF	TGTGCCACGCCACCCCCGGGGGGGGGGCAGACCTACAATGAGCAGTTCTTC
.	TRBV12-3/TRBV12-4	.	TRBJ1-5	15	CASSPGGGGTQPQLF	TGTGCCAGCAGCCCCGGGGGGGGCGGCACTCAGCCCCAGCTTTTT
TRBD2	TRBV19	.	TRBJ2-1	16	CASMVSGGRGWNEQFF	TGTGCCAGTATGGTGTCGGGAGGCCGTGGGTGGAATGAGCAGTTCTTC
.	TRBV3-1	few	TRBJ1-5	15	CASSRRAGSDQPQHF	TGTGCCAGCAGCCGTCGCGCAGGGTCTGATCAGCCCCAGCATTTT